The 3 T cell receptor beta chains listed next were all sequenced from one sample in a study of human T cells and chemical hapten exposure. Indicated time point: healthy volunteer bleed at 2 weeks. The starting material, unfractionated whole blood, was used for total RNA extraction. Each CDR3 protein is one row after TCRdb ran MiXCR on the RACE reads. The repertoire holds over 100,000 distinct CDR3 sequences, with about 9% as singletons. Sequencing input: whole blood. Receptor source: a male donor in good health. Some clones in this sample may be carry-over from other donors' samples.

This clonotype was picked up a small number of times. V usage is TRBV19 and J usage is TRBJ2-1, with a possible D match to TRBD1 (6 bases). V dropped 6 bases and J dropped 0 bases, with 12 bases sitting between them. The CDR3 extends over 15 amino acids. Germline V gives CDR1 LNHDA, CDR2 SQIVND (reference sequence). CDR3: CASRRTESSYNEQFF. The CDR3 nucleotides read TGTGCCAGTAGAAGGACAGAATCCTCCTACAATGAGCAGTTCTTC.

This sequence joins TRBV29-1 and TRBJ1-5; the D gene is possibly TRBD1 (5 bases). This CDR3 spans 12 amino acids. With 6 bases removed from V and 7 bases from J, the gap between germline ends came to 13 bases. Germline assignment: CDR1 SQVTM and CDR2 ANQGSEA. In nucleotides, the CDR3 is TGCAGCGTCCGGGACCAGGGCCAGCCCCAGCATTTT. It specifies CSVRDQGQPQHF.

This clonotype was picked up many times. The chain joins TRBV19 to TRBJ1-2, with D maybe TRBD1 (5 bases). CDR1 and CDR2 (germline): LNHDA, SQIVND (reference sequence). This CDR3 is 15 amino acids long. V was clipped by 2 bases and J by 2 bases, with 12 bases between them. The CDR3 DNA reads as TGTGCCAGTAGTATACGGACGGGGCGGAACTATGGCTACACCTTC. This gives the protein CASSIRTGRNYGYTF. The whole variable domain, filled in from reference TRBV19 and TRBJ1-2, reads DGGITQSPKYLFRKEGQNVTLSCEQNLNHDAMYWYRQDPGQGLRLIYYSQIVNDFQKGDIAEGYSVSREKKESFPLTVTSAQKNPTAFYLCASSIRTGRNYGYTFGSGTRLTVV.